This T cell receptor beta chain was captured by sequencing in a study of technical replicates of blood from several donors. The CDR3 sequence is 17 residues long. V lost 2 bases, J lost 4 bases, and 9 bases stayed unmatched. The germline gives CDR1 ENHRY, CDR2 SYGVKD. Data came from immunoSEQ multiplex PCR; TCRdb stores just in-frame clones and leaves some out. Altogether almost 65,000 clones are present, approximately 84% being singletons, with the ten largest covering 5.1%. The chain is built from TRBV10-3 and TRBJ2-2; 8 nucleotides align to TRBD1. Source material: PBMCs. The clonotype comes from a human donor in good health. Some clones in this sample may be carry-over from other donors' samples. Here the CDR3 DNA reads TGTGCCATCAGTGAGGTAGTTGGGACAGGAGCCACCGGGGAGCTGTTTTTT. Its protein is CAISEVVGTGATGELFF.